This is a list of T cell receptor beta chains from one sample in a study of blood T cell repertoires in COVID-19. Assay: immunoSEQ multiplex PCR; the TCRdb copy retains only in-frame clones and omits some. Here the sample spans around 320,000 clones, under 90% being singletons. Input material: PBMCs or T cells enriched from blood (not recorded which). The receptors were sampled from a woman aged 45-60 years who had been exposed to COVID-19. Each CDR3 is given with its conserved first and last residue. The order of the fields is CDR3 protein, CDR3 DNA, V gene, J gene, D gene, clone size. The D gene is left open where the match is weak. Clone size is shown for a subset of rows, as once, few, many or a class of expanded clone.

CASSWGTGSYGYTF	TGTGCCAGCAGCTGGGGGACTGGCTCCTATGGCTACACCTTC	TRBV11-1	TRBJ1-2	-	few
CASSEKRTADQPQHF	TGTGCCAGCAGTGAAAAGCGGACAGCGGATCAGCCCCAGCATTTT	TRBV6-1	TRBJ1-5	-	-
CASSNSGLGYTF	TGTGCCAGCAGCAACTCAGGGTTAGGCTACACCTTC	TRBV7-9	TRBJ1-2	-	-
CSVAGTGPNNEQFF	TGCAGCGTCGCCGGGACAGGGCCTAACAATGAGCAGTTCTTC	TRBV29-1	TRBJ2-1	TRBD1	-
CASSQGGEGNTEAFF	TGTGCCAGCAGCCAAGGAGGCGAGGGGAACACTGAAGCTTTCTTT	TRBV4-2	TRBJ1-1	-	-
CTSSQDTKGPFSGNTIYF	TGCACCAGCAGCCAAGATACTAAGGGGCCCTTCTCTGGAAACACCATATATTTT	TRBV1	TRBJ1-3	-	-
CASSLARVGDTQYF	TGTGCCAGCAGCTTAGCCAGGGTGGGGGATACGCAGTATTTT	TRBV7-8	TRBJ2-3	-	-
CASSRDSGNSPLHF	TGTGCCAGCAGTCGCGACAGCGGGAATTCACCCCTCCACTTT	TRBV2	TRBJ1-6	-	-
CASSQRTENEKLFF	TGTGCCAGCAGCCAACGGACAGAAAATGAAAAACTGTTTTTT	TRBV3-1/TRBV3-2	TRBJ1-4	-	-
CAPRRGGPGNEQYF	TGTGCCCCCAGGAGGGGGGGGCCAGGTAACGAGCAGTACTTC	TRBV6-5	TRBJ2-7	-	-
CATSSKGDYGYTF	TGTGCCACCAGCAGCAAGGGGGACTATGGCTACACCTTC	TRBV15	TRBJ1-2	-	-
CASRDSTYEQYF	TGTGCCAGTAGGGACAGCACCTACGAGCAGTACTTC	TRBV19	TRBJ2-7	-	-
CASSAGQGFGYTF	TGCGCCAGCAGCGCGGGACAGGGGTTTGGCTACACCTTC	TRBV5-1	TRBJ1-2	TRBD1	once
CASSLTAARGYNEQFF	TGTGCCAGCAGCTTAACGGCGGCAAGGGGGTACAATGAGCAGTTCTTC	TRBV7-9	TRBJ2-1	-	-
CASSVAGAMNTGELFF	TGTGCCAGCAGTGTTGCGGGGGCCATGAACACCGGGGAGCTGTTTTTT	TRBV2	TRBJ2-2	-	once
CASKIQGPNYNSPLHF	TGTGCCAGCAAAATCCAGGGGCCGAACTATAATTCACCCCTCCACTTT	TRBV2	TRBJ1-6	-	-
CAWHRDRATDTQYF	TGTGCCTGGCATAGGGACAGGGCCACAGATACGCAGTATTTT	TRBV30	TRBJ2-3	TRBD1	-
CASSIDRARRGGYTF	TGTGCCAGCAGTATAGACAGGGCCCGCCGGGGTGGCTACACCTTC	TRBV2	TRBJ1-2	TRBD1	once